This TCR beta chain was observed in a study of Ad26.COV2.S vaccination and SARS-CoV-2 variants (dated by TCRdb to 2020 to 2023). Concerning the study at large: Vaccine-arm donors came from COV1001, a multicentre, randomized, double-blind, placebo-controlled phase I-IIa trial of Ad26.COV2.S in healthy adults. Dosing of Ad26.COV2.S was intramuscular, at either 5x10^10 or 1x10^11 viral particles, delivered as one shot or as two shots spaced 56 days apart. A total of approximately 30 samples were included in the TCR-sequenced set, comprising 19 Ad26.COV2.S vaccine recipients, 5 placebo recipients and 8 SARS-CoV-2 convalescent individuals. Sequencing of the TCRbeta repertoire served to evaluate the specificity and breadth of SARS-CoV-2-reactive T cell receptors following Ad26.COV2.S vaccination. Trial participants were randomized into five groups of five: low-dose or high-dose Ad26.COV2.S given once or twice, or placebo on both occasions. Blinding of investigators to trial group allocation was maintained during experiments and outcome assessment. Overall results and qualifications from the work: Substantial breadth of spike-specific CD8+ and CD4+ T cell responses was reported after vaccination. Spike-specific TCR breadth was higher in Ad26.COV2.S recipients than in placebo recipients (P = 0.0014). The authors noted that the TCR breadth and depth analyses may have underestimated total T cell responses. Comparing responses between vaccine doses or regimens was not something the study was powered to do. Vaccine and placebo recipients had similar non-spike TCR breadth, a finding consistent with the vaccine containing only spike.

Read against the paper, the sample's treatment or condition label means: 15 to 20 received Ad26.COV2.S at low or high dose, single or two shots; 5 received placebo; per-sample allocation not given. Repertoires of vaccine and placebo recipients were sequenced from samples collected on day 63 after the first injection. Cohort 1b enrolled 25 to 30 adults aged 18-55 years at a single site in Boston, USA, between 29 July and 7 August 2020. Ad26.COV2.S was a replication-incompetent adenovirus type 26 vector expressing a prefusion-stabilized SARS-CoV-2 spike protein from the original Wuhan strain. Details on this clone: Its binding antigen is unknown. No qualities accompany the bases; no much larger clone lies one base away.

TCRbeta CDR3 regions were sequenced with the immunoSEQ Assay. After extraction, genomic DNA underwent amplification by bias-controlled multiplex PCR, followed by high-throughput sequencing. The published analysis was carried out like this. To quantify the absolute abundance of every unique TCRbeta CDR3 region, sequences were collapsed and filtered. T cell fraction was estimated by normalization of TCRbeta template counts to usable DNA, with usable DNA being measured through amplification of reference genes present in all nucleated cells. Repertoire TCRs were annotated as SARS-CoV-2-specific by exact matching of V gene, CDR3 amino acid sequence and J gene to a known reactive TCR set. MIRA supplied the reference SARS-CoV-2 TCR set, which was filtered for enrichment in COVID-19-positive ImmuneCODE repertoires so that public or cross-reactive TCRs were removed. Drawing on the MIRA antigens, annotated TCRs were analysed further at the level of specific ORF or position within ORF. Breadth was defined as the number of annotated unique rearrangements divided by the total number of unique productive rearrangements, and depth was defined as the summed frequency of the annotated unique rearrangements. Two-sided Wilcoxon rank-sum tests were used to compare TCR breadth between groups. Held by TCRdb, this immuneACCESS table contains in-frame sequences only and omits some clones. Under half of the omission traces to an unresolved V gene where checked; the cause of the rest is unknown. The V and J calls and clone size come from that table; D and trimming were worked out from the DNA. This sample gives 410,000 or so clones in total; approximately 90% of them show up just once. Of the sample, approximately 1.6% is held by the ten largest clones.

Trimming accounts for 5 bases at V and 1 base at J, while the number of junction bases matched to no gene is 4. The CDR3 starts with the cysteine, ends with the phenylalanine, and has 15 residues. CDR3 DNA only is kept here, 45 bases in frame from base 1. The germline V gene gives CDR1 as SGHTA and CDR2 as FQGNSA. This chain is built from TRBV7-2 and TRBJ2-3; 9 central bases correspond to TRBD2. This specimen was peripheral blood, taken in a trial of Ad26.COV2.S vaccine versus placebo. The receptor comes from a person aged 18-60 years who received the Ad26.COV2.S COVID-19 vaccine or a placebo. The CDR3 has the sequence CASSPAGGRTDTQYF. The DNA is TGTGCCAGCAGCCCAGCGGGGGGACGCACAGATACGCAGTATTTT. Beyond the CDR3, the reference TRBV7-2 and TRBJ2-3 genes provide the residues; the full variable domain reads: GAGVSQSPSNKVTEKGKDVELRCDPISGHTALYWYRQSLGQGLEFLIYFQGNSAPDKSGLPSDRFSAERTGGSVSTLTIQRTQQEDSAVYLCASSPAGGRTDTQYFGPGTRLTVL.